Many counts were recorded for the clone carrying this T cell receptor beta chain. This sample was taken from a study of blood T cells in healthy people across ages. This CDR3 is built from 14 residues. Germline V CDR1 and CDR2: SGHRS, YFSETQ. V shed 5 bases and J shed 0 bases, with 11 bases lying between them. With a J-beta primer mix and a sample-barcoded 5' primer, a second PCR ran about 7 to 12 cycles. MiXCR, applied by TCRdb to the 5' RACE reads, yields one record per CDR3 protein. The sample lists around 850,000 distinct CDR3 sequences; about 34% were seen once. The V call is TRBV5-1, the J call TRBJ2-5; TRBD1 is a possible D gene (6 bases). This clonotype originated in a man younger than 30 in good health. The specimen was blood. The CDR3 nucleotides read TGCGCCAGCAGGTTATGGACAGACCAAGAGACCCAGTACTTC. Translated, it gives CASRLWTDQETQYF.